This T cell receptor beta chain was sequenced during a study of T-cell memory formation after mild COVID-19. MiXCR, run by TCRdb on the 5' RACE reads, gives a single entry per CDR3 protein. The repertoire holds 140,000 to 150,000 distinct CDR3 sequences, with 6% to 6.5% as singletons. CDR1 and CDR2 (germline): MDHEN, SYDVKM. This CDR3 is built from 15 residues. V lost 4 bases, J lost 0 bases, and 11 bases lay in between. This clonotype was seen ten or more times. The sequence was collected from an adult woman who had mild COVID-19 (a few samples of this study predate the infection). Cell type and time point are not known. This rearrangement joins TRBV28 to TRBJ2-3; D possibly corresponds to TRBD2 (6 bases). Sequenced: PBMCs or a T cell subset sorted from them (not recorded which). In DNA, the CDR3 is TGTGCCAGCAGTTATAGCGGCCCTAGCACAGATACGCAGTATTTT. Translated, it gives CASSYSGPSTDTQYF.